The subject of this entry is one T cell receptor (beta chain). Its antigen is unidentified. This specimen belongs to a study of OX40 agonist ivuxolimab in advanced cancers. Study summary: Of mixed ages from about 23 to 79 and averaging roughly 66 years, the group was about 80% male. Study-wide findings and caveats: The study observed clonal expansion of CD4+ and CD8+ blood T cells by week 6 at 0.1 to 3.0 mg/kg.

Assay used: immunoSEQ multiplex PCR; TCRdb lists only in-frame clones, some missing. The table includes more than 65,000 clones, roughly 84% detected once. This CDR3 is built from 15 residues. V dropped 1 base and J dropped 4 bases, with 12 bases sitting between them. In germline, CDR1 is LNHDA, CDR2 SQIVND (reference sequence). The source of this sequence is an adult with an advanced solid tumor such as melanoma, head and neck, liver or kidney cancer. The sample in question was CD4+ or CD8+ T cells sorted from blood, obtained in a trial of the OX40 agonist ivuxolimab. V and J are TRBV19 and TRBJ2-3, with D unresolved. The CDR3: CASSIGEVLPDTQYF. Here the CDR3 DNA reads TGTGCCAGTAGTATAGGTGAAGTCCTCCCAGATACGCAGTATTTT.